The next 6 T cell receptor beta chains were all read from a single sample in a study of cytomegalovirus exposure and HLA in healthy donors. It was with 60 Vbeta and 13 Jbeta primers that the PCR ran. The data were produced by immunoSEQ multiplex PCR, yet TCRdb's version contains in-frame clones alone and is incomplete. The sample has 150,000 or so clones; approximately 80% are singletons. Specimen: PBMCs. These receptors were collected from a woman between 40 and 55 years old in good health and CMV-seronegative.

The chain joins TRBV10-3 to TRBJ2-5; 7 bases fit TRBD1. V shed 6 bases and J 4 bases; nucleotides not matched to a gene: 8. From germline, CDR1 is ENHRY and CDR2 SYGVKD. The CDR3 length is 14 residues. The CDR3 loop reads CAISRQGGGETQYF. The CDR3, as DNA: TGTGCCATCAGCCGACAGGGTGGGGGAGAGACCCAGTACTTC.

V and J are TRBV25-1 and TRBJ2-3; D might be TRBD1 (5 bases). This CDR3 contains 14 residues. The V and J ends lost 2 bases and 4 bases respectively, with 10 bases between them. Per the germline V gene, CDR1 is MGHDK and CDR2 is SYGVNS. CDR3 region: CASSEIQGADTQYF. CDR3 in DNA: TGTGCCAGCAGTGAAATCCAGGGTGCAGATACGCAGTATTTT.

This clone appeared once. This chain uses TRBV4-2 with TRBJ1-3; TRBD1 matches at 10 bases. J lost 0 bases, V lost 7 bases, and 12 bases had no gene match. The CDR3 is made up of 18 amino acids. Germline V CDR1 and CDR2: LGHNA, YNFKEQ. The DNA of the CDR3 is TGTGCCAGCACCCCGACAGGGGGCGGCAGAATCTCTGGAAACACCATATATTTT. Residues: CASTPTGGGRISGNTIYF.

This clone has a handful of counts. The V and J genes are TRBV7-9 and TRBJ2-6; the D gene is possibly TRBD1 (6 bases). V lost 2 bases, J lost 0 bases, and 11 bases lay in between. The length of the CDR3 is 17 residues. Germline lookup yields CDR1 SEHNR and CDR2 FQNEAQ (reference sequence). DNA for the CDR3: TGTGCCAGCAGCTTATATGCCAGGGGCTCTGGGGCCAACGTCCTGACTTTC. It specifies CASSLYARGSGANVLTF.

This chain connects TRBV6-5 to TRBJ2-7; no definite D call. CDR3 length: 12 residues. Deletions cut 7 bases from V and 3 bases from J, with 10 bases between. The V gene's germline CDR1 is MNHEY and CDR2 SVGAGI. The CDR3 loop reads CASKSTYYEQYF. The CDR3 coding sequence is TGTGCCAGCAAGTCCACCTACTACGAGCAGTACTTC.

The rearrangement joins TRBV7-6 to TRBJ2-7; 9 positions match TRBD1. The germline V gene encodes CDR1 SGHVS and CDR2 FNYEAQ. The CDR3 has 15 residues. Unmatched junction bases numbered 10, after V lost 5 bases and J lost 5 bases. The CDR3 here is CASSPSDRGRHEQYF. DNA for the CDR3: TGTGCCAGCAGCCCATCGGACAGGGGAAGGCACGAGCAGTACTTC.